This TCR beta chain was observed in a study of shared clonotypes between healthy human individuals. The overall study: Samples came from two female and a few male donors aged 18 to 49.

TCRdb's copy holds only in-frame clones and misses some; the assay was immunoSEQ multiplex PCR. This table holds about 2 million clones, approximately 94% found once. Concerning this clone itself: Its specificity is unknown.

General observations from the study: The rarefaction results pointed to incomplete sorted-subset sequencing despite large depth. Across subsets, estimated richness was generally greater for naive than for memory populations.

Naive-designated CD8 cells lacked CD45RO, were positively enriched for CCR7, and omitted terminally differentiated effector memory CD45RA+ cells. CDR3 length: 17 amino acids. Trimming took 5 bases from V and 5 from J; bases not matched to a gene: 14. The germline V gene encodes CDR1 MNHEY and CDR2 SMNVEV (reference sequence). The source is a man in his late teens or twenties in good health. Sequencing was done on a sample of naive CD8+ T cells sorted from blood. The chain employs TRBV27 and TRBJ2-2; 7 positions agree with TRBD2. CDR3 bases: TGTGCCAGCAGTCGCCAGCACTGGCGGGAGAGTACCGGGGAGCTGTTTTTT. It translates to CASSRQHWRESTGELFF.